This entry concerns a single TCR beta chain. What it binds is unknown. This record comes from a study of CD4+ T cells in melanoma. Study observations and caveats: A reported correlation linked neoantigen-specific CD4+ T cells to CD8+, macrophage and B cell function. Diverse differentiation states were reported for melanoma neoantigen-specific CD4+ T cells.

Generated by immunoSEQ multiplex PCR, the TCRdb table keeps only in-frame clones and is missing some. The sample consists of roughly 140,000 clones, around 90% of them appearing once. The CDR3 extends over 17 amino acids. Trimming cost V 0 bases and J 6 bases, with 21 bases left between them. The germline V gene has CDR1 SGHRS and CDR2 YFSETQ. This receptor was taken from a human donor with melanoma. This rearrangement joins TRBV5-1 to TRBJ1-2, with D perhaps matching TRBD1 (6 bases). The CDR3 nucleotides read TGCGCCAGCAGCTTGGACCCCCAAAGCAGGGGAATGAATGGCTACACCTTC. Its translation: CASSLDPQSRGMNGYTF.